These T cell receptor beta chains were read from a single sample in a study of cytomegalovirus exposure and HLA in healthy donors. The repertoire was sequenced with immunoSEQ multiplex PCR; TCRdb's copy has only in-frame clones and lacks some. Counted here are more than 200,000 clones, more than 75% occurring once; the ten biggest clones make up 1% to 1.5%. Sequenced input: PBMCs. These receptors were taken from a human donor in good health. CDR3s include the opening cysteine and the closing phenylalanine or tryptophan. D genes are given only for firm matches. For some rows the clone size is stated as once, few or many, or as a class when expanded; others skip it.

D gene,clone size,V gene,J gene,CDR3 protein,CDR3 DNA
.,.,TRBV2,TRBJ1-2,CASSPQGFDGYTF,TGTGCCAGCAGTCCACAGGGATTTGATGGCTACACCTTC
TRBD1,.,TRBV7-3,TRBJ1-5,CASGGQGATYTNQPQHF,TGTGCCAGCGGGGGACAGGGGGCAACGTATACCAATCAGCCCCAGCATTTT
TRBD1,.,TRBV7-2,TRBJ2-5,CASSPFDRGREQYF,TGTGCCAGCAGCCCCTTCGACAGGGGTCGGGAGCAGTACTTC
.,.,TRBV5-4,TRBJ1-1,CASSPGGGPGKNTEAFF,TGTGCCAGCAGCCCCGGCGGAGGGCCGGGAAAGAACACTGAAGCTTTCTTT
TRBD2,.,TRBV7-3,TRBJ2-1,CASSSGSLDEQFF,TGTGCCAGCAGTAGCGGGAGTCTCGATGAGCAGTTCTTC
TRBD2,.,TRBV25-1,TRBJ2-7,CASSDTSGSFYEQYF,TGTGCCAGCAGTGATACTAGCGGCTCCTTCTACGAGCAGTACTTC
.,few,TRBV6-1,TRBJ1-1,CASSGTQVHTEAFF,TGTGCCAGCAGTGGAACACAGGTACACACTGAAGCTTTCTTT
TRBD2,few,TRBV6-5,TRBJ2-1,CASSSGTSGMNEQFF,TGTGCCAGCAGTTCCGGGACTAGCGGGATGAATGAGCAGTTCTTC
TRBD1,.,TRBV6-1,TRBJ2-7,CASGWETGAYEQYF,TGTGCCAGCGGGTGGGAGACAGGGGCCTACGAGCAGTACTTC
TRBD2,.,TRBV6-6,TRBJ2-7,CASSYLSGSSYEQYF,TGTGCCAGCAGTTACTTAAGCGGGAGCTCCTACGAGCAGTACTTC
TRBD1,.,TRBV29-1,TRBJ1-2,CSAPAMDRGWGYTF,TGCAGCGCCCCCGCCATGGACAGGGGTTGGGGCTACACCTTC
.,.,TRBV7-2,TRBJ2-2,CASSSPPFPGGTGELFF,TGTGCCAGCAGCTCCCCCCCTTTTCCAGGAGGGACCGGGGAGCTGTTTTTT
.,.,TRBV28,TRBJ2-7,CASSLAGLSYEQYF,TGTGCCAGCAGTTTAGCGGGCCTCTCCTACGAGCAGTACTTC
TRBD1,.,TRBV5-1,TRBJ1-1,CASSFGGQGGTEAFF,TGCGCCAGCAGCTTTGGGGGACAGGGGGGCACTGAAGCTTTCTTT
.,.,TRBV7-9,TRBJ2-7,CSSSPEGLANYEQYF,TGTTCCAGCAGCCCCGAGGGGCTAGCGAACTACGAGCAGTACTTC
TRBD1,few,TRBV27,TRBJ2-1,CASSLSGTGRSPSNEQFF,TGTGCCAGCAGTTTATCCGGGACAGGACGTTCTCCAAGCAATGAGCAGTTCTTC
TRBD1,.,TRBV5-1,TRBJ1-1,CASTLDRGDTEAFF,TGCGCCAGCACCCTCGACAGGGGTGACACTGAAGCTTTCTTT
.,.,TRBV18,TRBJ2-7,CASSPSVAGPYEQYF,TGTGCCAGCTCACCATCCGTTGCGGGCCCCTACGAGCAGTACTTC
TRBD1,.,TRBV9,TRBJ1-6,CASSVGVGTGGNSPLHF,TGTGCCAGCAGCGTAGGAGTCGGGACAGGCGGGAATTCACCCCTCCACTTT
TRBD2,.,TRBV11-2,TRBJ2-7,CASSLVSLAGGREQYF,TGTGCCAGCAGCTTAGTGTCCCTAGCGGGAGGGCGCGAGCAGTACTTC
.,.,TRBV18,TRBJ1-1,CASSPRDMNTEAFF,TGTGCCAGCTCACCCAGGGACATGAACACTGAAGCTTTCTTT
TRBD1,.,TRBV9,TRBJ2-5,CASSSTGGSETQYF,TGTGCCAGCAGCTCTACAGGGGGATCAGAGACCCAGTACTTC
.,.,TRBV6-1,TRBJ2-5,CASSEVGRETQYF,TGTGCCAGCAGTGAAGTTGGGAGGGAGACCCAGTACTTC
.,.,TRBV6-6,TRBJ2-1,CASISGPYEGNEQFF,TGTGCCAGCATAAGCGGGCCCTATGAGGGCAATGAGCAGTTCTTC
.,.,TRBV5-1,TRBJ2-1,CASSSSSLGLVSYNEQFF,TGCGCCAGCAGTTCATCCTCCCTGGGACTGGTGTCTTACAATGAGCAGTTCTTC
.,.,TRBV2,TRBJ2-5,CASSRDSGGANQETQYF,TGTGCCAGCAGTCGGGACTCAGGGGGAGCGAACCAAGAGACCCAGTACTTC
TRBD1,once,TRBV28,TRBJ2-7,CASSLQGQGINEQYF,TGTGCCAGCAGCCTACAGGGACAGGGTATCAACGAGCAGTACTTC
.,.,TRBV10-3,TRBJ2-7,CAISVSGGYEQYF,TGTGCCATCAGTGTTTCAGGTGGCTACGAGCAGTACTTC
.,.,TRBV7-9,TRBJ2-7,CSSSDKGGGPSNEQYF,TGTTCCAGCAGCGACAAAGGGGGAGGGCCGTCAAACGAGCAGTACTTC
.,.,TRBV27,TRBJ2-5,CASSSGVGETQYF,TGTGCCAGCAGTTCAGGGGTGGGAGAGACCCAGTACTTC
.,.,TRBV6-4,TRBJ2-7,CASSDGPSYEQYF,TGTGCCAGCAGTGACGGCCCCAGCTACGAGCAGTACTTC
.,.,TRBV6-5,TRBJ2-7,CASWDFVSYEQYF,TGTGCCAGCTGGGACTTCGTCTCCTACGAGCAGTACTTC
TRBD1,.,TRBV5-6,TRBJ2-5,CASSQTGVGETQYF,TGTGCCAGCAGCCAGACAGGGGTCGGGGAGACCCAGTACTTC
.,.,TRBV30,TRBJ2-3,CAWSVLGNTQYF,TGTGCCTGGAGTGTACTAGGAAATACGCAGTATTTT
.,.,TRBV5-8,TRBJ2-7,CASSFPVQGTHEQYF,TGTGCCAGCAGCTTCCCAGTCCAGGGCACCCACGAGCAGTACTTC
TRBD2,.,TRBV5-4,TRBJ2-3,CASSWTRTSGPSGRVTQYF,TGTGCCAGCAGCTGGACCCGGACTAGCGGGCCCTCGGGCCGGGTTACGCAGTATTTT
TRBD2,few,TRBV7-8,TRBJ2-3,CASSLVGGSTDTQYF,TGTGCCAGCAGCTTAGTGGGCGGGAGTACAGATACGCAGTATTTT
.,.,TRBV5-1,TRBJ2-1,CASSLGQPSSYNEQFF,TGCGCCAGCAGCTTGGGACAGCCTAGCTCCTACAATGAGCAGTTCTTC
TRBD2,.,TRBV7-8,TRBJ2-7,CASSVGTSGSRSYEQYF,TGTGCCAGCAGCGTCGGGACTAGCGGGAGTAGGTCCTACGAGCAGTACTTC
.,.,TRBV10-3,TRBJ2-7,CAISESRGEQYF,TGTGCCATCAGTGAGTCAAGGGGGGAGCAGTACTTC
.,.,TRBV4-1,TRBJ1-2,CASSQGSMVAEYGYTF,TGCGCCAGCAGCCAAGGATCAATGGTGGCGGAATATGGCTACACCTTC
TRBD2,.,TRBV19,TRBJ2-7,CASSSLGLAGNLYEQYF,TGTGCCAGTAGTAGCCTTGGACTAGCGGGGAACCTCTACGAGCAGTACTTC
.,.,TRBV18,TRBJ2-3,CASSPPVLAESDTQYF,TGTGCCAGCTCACCACCGGTCCTAGCAGAGTCGGATACGCAGTATTTT
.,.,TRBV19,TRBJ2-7,CASMSGHTQYF,TGTGCCAGTATGTCAGGACACACCCAGTACTTC
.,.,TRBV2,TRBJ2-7,CASSETTTSYEQYF,TGTGCCAGCAGTGAAACTACTACTTCCTACGAGCAGTACTTC
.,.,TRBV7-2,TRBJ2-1,CASSLGPYGGSAYNEQFF,TGTGCCAGCAGCTTAGGACCCTATGGGGGGTCTGCGTACAATGAGCAGTTCTTC